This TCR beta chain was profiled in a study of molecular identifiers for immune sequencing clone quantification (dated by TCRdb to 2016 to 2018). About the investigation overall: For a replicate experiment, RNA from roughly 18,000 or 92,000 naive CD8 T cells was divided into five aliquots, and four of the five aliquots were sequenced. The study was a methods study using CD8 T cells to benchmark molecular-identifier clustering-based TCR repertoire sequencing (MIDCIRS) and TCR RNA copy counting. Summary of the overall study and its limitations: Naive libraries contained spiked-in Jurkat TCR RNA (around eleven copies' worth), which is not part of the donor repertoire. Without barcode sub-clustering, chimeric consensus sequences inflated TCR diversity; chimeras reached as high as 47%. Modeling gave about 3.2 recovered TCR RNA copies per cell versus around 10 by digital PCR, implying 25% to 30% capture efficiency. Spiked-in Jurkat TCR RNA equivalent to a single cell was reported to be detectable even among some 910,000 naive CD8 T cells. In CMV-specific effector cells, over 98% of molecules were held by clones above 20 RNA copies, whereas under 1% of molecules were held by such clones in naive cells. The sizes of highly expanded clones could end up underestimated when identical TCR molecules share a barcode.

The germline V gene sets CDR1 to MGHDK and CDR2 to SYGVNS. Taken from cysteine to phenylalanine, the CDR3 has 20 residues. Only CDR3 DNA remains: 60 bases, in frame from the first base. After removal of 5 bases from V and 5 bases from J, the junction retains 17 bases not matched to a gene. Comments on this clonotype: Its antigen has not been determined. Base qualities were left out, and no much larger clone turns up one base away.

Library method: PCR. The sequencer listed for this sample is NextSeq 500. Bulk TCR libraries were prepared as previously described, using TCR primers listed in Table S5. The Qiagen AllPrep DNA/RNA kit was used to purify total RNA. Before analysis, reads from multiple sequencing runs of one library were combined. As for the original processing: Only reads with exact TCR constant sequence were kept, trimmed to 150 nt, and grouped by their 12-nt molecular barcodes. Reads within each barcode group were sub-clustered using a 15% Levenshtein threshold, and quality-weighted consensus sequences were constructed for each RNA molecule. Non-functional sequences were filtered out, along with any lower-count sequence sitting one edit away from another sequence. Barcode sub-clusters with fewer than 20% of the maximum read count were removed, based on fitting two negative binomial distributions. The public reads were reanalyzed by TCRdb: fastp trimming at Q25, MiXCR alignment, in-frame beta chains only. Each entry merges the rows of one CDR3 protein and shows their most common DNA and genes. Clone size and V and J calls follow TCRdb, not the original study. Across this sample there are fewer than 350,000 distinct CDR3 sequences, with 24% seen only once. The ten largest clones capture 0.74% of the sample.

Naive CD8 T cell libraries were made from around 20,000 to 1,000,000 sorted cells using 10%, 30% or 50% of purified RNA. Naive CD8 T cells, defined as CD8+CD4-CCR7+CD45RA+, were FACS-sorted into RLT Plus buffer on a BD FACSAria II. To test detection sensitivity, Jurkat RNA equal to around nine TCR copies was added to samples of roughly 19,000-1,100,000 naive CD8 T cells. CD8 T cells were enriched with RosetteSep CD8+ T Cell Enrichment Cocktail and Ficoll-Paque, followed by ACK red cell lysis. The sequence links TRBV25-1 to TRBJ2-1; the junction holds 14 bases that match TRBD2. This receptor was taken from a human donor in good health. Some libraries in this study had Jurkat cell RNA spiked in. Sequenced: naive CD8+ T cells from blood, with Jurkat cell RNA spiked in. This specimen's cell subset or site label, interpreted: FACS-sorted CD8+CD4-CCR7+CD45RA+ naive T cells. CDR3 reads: CASSHTTSGRAHGIHNEQFF. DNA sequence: TGTGCCAGCAGTCACACGACTAGCGGGAGGGCCCATGGGATCCACAATGAGCAGTTCTTC.